These T cell receptor beta chains were read from a single sample in a study of T cells expressing NK-cell markers. TCRdb reprocessed the 5' RACE reads; each CDR3 protein has one entry and no DNA is given. This sample's table reports about 440,000 distinct CDR3 sequences. Sequencing was carried out using blood T cells: a sorted CD56 or NKG2C T cell subset, CD4+ or CD8+ T cells, or bulk PBMC T cells (not recorded which). The receptors were sampled from a woman between 18 and 69 years old in good health. CDR3s include the opening cysteine and the closing phenylalanine or tryptophan.

CDR3aa: CASSLRQGGEKLFF; j_gene: TRBJ1-4; v_gene: TRBV12-3/TRBV12-4
CDR3aa: CASQAGGPDEQFF; j_gene: TRBJ2-1; v_gene: TRBV2
CDR3aa: CASSPTARSGPQHF; j_gene: TRBJ1-5; v_gene: TRBV18
CDR3aa: CASSNDRTYNEQFF; j_gene: TRBJ2-1; v_gene: TRBV5-1
CDR3aa: CASSPTIPGSLKNEQFF; j_gene: TRBJ2-1; v_gene: TRBV5-4
CDR3aa: CASRSGGLSGYTF; j_gene: TRBJ1-2; v_gene: TRBV27
CDR3aa: CASSLSGNPADTF; j_gene: TRBJ1-2; v_gene: TRBV12-3/TRBV12-4
CDR3aa: CASNPGQGANEQFF; j_gene: TRBJ2-1; v_gene: TRBV11-1
CDR3aa: CASLSWGTEAFF; j_gene: TRBJ1-1; v_gene: TRBV6-5
CDR3aa: CASSLFLGKNIQYF; j_gene: TRBJ2-4; v_gene: TRBV27
CDR3aa: CASSWGGQYAFF; j_gene: TRBJ1-1; v_gene: TRBV5-1
CDR3aa: CASSQQQLNEQFF; j_gene: TRBJ2-1; v_gene: TRBV4-2
CDR3aa: CSARAPQGYGYTF; j_gene: TRBJ1-2; v_gene: TRBV20-1
CDR3aa: CASSAGTGFGYTF; j_gene: TRBJ1-2; v_gene: TRBV7-6
CDR3aa: CASSQASWGNYGYTF; j_gene: TRBJ1-2; v_gene: TRBV4-3
CDR3aa: CASSFTSSKTQYF; j_gene: TRBJ2-5; v_gene: TRBV7-9
CDR3aa: CASKSGQGYYGYTF; j_gene: TRBJ1-2; v_gene: TRBV5-5
CDR3aa: CASSFGGSASSYEQYF; j_gene: TRBJ2-7; v_gene: TRBV12-3/TRBV12-4
CDR3aa: CASSLARQEIGELFF; j_gene: TRBJ2-2; v_gene: TRBV7-2
CDR3aa: CASRSTGHYGYTF; j_gene: TRBJ1-2; v_gene: TRBV6-2/TRBV6-3
CDR3aa: CSARGGGQETQYF; j_gene: TRBJ2-5; v_gene: TRBV20-1
CDR3aa: CASSDSQAAKNIQYF; j_gene: TRBJ2-4; v_gene: TRBV18
CDR3aa: CASSQSSGSPNTQYF; j_gene: TRBJ2-3; v_gene: TRBV12-3/TRBV12-4
CDR3aa: CASSQGLAGSFTDTQYF; j_gene: TRBJ2-3; v_gene: TRBV4-1
CDR3aa: CASSHWTSGSYEQYF; j_gene: TRBJ2-7; v_gene: TRBV5-1
CDR3aa: CASSLSFGGYTF; j_gene: TRBJ1-2; v_gene: TRBV7-2
CDR3aa: CASSPLSGELFF; j_gene: TRBJ2-2; v_gene: TRBV12-3/TRBV12-4
CDR3aa: CASLRGRNTEAFF; j_gene: TRBJ1-1; v_gene: TRBV6-1
CDR3aa: CASSQESTLAGYTF; j_gene: TRBJ1-2; v_gene: TRBV4-2
CDR3aa: CASSRVGTTYNEQFF; j_gene: TRBJ2-1; v_gene: TRBV18
CDR3aa: CASSLRPSGSNNEQFF; j_gene: TRBJ2-1; v_gene: TRBV11-3
CDR3aa: CATSTDVGGIEKLFF; j_gene: TRBJ1-4; v_gene: TRBV12-3/TRBV12-4